Presented here are 13 T cell receptor beta chains from one specimen sequenced in a study of cytomegalovirus exposure and HLA in healthy donors. 13 Jbeta primers and 60 Vbeta primers were used for the PCR. Repertoires were generated with immunoSEQ multiplex PCR, while TCRdb's copy carries only in-frame clones and drops some. The sample records 150,000 to 200,000 clones, almost 80% being singletons. The sample taken for sequencing was PBMCs. The receptors were sampled from a male donor in good health and CMV-seronegative.

J is TRBJ2-3 and V is TRBV30; TRBD2 agrees at 13 bases. Germline assignment: CDR1 GTSNPN and CDR2 SVGIG (reference sequence). The J segment lost 9 bases and the V segment lost 4 bases, leaving 7 bases of the junction unmatched. The CDR3 covers 14 residues. The DNA for the CDR3 is TGTGCCTGGACACTAGCGGGGGGGGGAGAAACGCAGTATTTT. Protein product: CAWTLAGGGETQYF.

V is TRBV7-6 and J is TRBJ2-2, with D hard to call. The CDR3 contains 13 residues. The germline V gene encodes CDR1 SGHVS and CDR2 FNYEAQ. Trimming left V 6 bases short and J 1 base short, with 6 bases between. The CDR3 here is CASSRQNTGELFF. As DNA, the CDR3 is TGTGCCAGCAGTCGACAGAACACCGGGGAGCTGTTTTTT.

The J gene is TRBJ1-6, the V gene TRBV15, with TRBD1 matching over 8 bases. This CDR3 has 13 residues. In germline, CDR1 is LNHNV, CDR2 YYDKDF (reference sequence). The V and J ends lost 3 bases and 10 bases, in that order; junction bases with no gene match: 2. CDR3 nucleotide sequence: TGTGCCACCAGCAGGGACAGGGTCTCACCCCTCCACTTT. The encoded protein is CATSRDRVSPLHF.

The CDR3 sequence is CASSADSVAYEQYF. The CDR3, as DNA: TGCGCCAGCAGCGCGGACAGTGTCGCTTACGAGCAGTACTTC. The chain couples TRBV5-1 to TRBJ2-7, with a possible D match to TRBD1 (6 bases). Trimming took 4 bases from V and 4 from J, leaving 15 bases between them. The CDR3 contains 14 residues. Germline CDR1 reads SGHRS; CDR2 reads YFSETQ.

V gene TRBV30 combines with J gene TRBJ2-1; 7 bases line up with TRBD2. Per the germline V gene, CDR1 is GTSNPN and CDR2 is SVGIG (reference sequence). The CDR3 is 14 residues long. The J segment lost 10 bases and the V segment lost 2 bases, leaving 11 bases of the junction unmatched. CDR3 sequence: CAWSTHSLAKEQFF. The CDR3, as DNA: TGTGCCTGGAGTACCCATTCACTAGCGAAGGAGCAGTTCTTC.

The V call is TRBV6-5, the J call TRBJ1-1; TRBD1 might be the D (5 bases). The ends were cut back, 2 bases at V and 0 bases at J, with 13 bases in the middle. The CDR3 loop spans 16 amino acids. Germline V CDR1 and CDR2: MNHEY, SVGAGI. The CDR3 sequence: CASSYGTTVVNTEAFF. In DNA form, the CDR3 reads TGTGCCAGCAGTTACGGAACGACAGTTGTGAACACTGAAGCTTTCTTT.

J is TRBJ2-5 and V is TRBV5-6; 10 bases fit TRBD2. CDR3 length: 16 amino acids. Germline V gene sequence: CDR1 SGHDT, CDR2 YYEEEE. J gave up 5 bases and V 1 base, and 8 bases lay outside the gene matches. The CDR3 coding sequence is TGTGCCAGCAGCTTGTGGAGCGGGGGGGCCGGGGAGACCCAGTACTTC. Translating gives CASSLWSGGAGETQYF.

The rearrangement joins TRBV10-3 to TRBJ2-7; possible D gene TRBD1, 6 bases. CDR3 length equals 17 residues. CDR1 ENHRY and CDR2 SYGVKD come from the germline V gene. Trimming stripped 4 bases from V and 4 bases from J, with 23 bases between. CDR3 residues: CAISGPDPRGQVYEQYF. In DNA, the CDR3 is TGTGCCATCAGTGGCCCTGACCCCAGGGGACAAGTATACGAGCAGTACTTC.

The genes are TRBV27 and TRBJ2-1, with TRBD2 matching over 13 bases. The CDR3 extends over 19 amino acids. V was pared by 5 bases and J by 6 bases, with 16 bases of the junction left unmatched. Germline loops: CDR1 MNHEY, CDR2 SMNVEV (reference sequence). The CDR3 nucleotides read TGTGCCAGCAGTCCGATCTCGACTAGCGGGAGGATCTCTTCCAATGAGCAGTTCTTC. Amino acid sequence: CASSPISTSGRISSNEQFF.

V and J are TRBV28 and TRBJ2-7; perhaps TRBD2 as D (6 bases). There are 13 residues in the CDR3. Trimming took 5 bases from V and 3 from J, leaving 11 bases between them. CDR1 and CDR2 from the germline V gene are MDHEN and SYDVKM. This chain's CDR3 is CASSLGGDYEQYF. The DNA of the CDR3 is TGTGCCAGCAGTCTCGGCGGGGACTACGAGCAGTACTTC. The full variable domain, its missing parts supplied by reference TRBV28 and TRBJ2-7, is DVKVTQSSRYLVKRTGEKVFLECVQDMDHENMFWYRQDPGLGLRLIYFSYDVKMKEKGDIPEGYSVSREKKERFSLILESASTNQTSMYLCASSLGGDYEQYFGPGTRLTVT.

CDR3 sequence reads: CASSPGTAGSYNSPLHF. DNA for the CDR3: TGTGCCAGCAGCCCTGGGACAGCGGGCTCCTATAATTCACCCCTCCACTTT. The V gene is TRBV5-8, the J gene TRBJ1-6; 7 bases are shared with TRBD1. Per germline, CDR1 SGHTS and CDR2 YDEGEE. CDR3 length equals 17 residues. Unmatched junction bases numbered 7, after V lost 4 bases and J lost 0 bases.

This clone was detected once. This chain uses TRBV6-6 with TRBJ1-3; no reliable D call. The V end lost 0 bases, the J end lost 3 bases, and 9 bases lay between the germline ends. Per germline, CDR1 MNHNY and CDR2 SVGAGI (reference sequence). The CDR3 sequence is 15 residues long. The CDR3 sequence: CASSYSRGGGNTIYF. DNA for the CDR3: TGTGCCAGCAGTTACTCCCGTGGAGGTGGAAACACCATATATTTT.

This clone was found a few times. The chain joins TRBV7-9 to TRBJ2-7; 11 bases are shared with TRBD1. CDR1 SEHNR and CDR2 FQNEAQ come from the germline V gene (reference sequence). This CDR3 region has 14 residues. Trimming removed 5 bases from V and 5 bases from J; junction bases left unmatched: 5. The CDR3 region has the DNA TGTGCCAGCAGCGCCCGGACAGGGGGCGACGAGCAGTACTTC. This sequence encodes CASSARTGGDEQYF.